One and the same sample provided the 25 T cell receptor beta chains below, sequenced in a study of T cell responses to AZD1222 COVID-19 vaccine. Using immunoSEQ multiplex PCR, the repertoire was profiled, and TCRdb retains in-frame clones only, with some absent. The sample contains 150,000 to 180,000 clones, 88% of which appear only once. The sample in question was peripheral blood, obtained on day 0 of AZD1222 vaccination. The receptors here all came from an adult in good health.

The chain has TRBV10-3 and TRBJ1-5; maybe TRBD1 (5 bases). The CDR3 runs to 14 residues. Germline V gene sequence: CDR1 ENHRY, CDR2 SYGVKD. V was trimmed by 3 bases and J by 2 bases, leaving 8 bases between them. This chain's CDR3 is CAISDGGGNQPQHF. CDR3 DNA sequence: TGTGCCATCAGTGACGGGGGAGGCAATCAGCCCCAGCATTTT.

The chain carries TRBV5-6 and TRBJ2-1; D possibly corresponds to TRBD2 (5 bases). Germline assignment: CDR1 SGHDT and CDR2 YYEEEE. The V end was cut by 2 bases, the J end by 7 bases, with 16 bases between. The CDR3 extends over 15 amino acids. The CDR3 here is CASSFRTAGRNEQFF. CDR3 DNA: TGTGCCAGCAGCTTTCGCACCGCGGGTCGGAATGAGCAGTTCTTC.

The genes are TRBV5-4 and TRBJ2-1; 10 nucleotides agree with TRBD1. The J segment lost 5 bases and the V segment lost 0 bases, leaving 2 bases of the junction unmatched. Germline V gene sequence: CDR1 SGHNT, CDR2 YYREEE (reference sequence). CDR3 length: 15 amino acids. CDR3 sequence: CASSLGQGANNEQFF. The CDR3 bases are TGTGCCAGCAGCTTGGGACAGGGGGCAAACAATGAGCAGTTCTTC.

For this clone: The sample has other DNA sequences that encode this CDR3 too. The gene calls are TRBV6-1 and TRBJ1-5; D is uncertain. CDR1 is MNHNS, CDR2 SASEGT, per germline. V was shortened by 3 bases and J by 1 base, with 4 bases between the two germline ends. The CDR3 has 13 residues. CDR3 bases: TGTGCCAGCAGTGAGTTGAGCAATCAGCCCCAGCATTTT. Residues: CASSELSNQPQHF.

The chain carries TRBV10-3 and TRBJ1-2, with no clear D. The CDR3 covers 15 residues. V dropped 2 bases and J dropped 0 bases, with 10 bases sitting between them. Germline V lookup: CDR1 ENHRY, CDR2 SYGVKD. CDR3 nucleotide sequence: TGTGCCATCAGTGAGATGGCAGGACCTAACTATGGCTACACCTTC. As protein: CAISEMAGPNYGYTF.

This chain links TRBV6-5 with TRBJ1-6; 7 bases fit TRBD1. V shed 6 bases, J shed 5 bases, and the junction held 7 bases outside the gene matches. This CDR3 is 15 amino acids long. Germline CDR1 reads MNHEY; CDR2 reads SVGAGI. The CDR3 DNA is TGTGCCAGCAGAGAGACAGGGACGGATAATTCACCCCTCCACTTT. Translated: CASRETGTDNSPLHF.

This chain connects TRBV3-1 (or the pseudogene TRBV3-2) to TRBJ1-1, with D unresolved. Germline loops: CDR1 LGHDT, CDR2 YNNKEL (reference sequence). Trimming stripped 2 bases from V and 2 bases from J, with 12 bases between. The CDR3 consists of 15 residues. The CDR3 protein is CASSQRPGRNTEAFF. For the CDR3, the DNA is TGTGCCAGCAGCCAACGCCCGGGGAGAAACACTGAAGCTTTCTTT.

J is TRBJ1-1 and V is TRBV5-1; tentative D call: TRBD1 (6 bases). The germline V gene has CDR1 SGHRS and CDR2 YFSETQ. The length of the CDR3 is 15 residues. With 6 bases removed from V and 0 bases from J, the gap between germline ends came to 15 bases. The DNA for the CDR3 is TGCGCCAGCACACTCCAAACAGGGATGAACACTGAAGCTTTCTTT. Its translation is CASTLQTGMNTEAFF.

The CDR3 region is CASSLPPNTQYF. Written as DNA, the CDR3 is TGTGCCAGCAGCCTCCCCCCAAATACGCAGTATTTT. The J gene is TRBJ2-3, the V gene TRBV7-2, with unresolved D. Trimming cost V 5 bases and J 7 bases, with 10 bases left between them. Looked up from germline, CDR1 is SGHTA and CDR2 is FQGNSA. This CDR3 is 12 amino acids long.

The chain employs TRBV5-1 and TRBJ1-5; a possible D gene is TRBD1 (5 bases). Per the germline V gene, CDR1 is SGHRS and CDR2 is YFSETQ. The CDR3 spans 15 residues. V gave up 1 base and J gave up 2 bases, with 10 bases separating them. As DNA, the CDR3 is TGCGCCAGCAGCTTGATGGGGGTAGGCAATCAGCCCCAGCATTTT. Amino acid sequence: CASSLMGVGNQPQHF.

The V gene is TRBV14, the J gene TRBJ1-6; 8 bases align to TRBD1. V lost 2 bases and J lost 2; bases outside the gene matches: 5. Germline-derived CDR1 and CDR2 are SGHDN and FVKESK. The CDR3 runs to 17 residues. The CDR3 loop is CASSQLDRVAYNSPLHF. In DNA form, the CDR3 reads TGTGCCAGCAGCCAATTGGACAGGGTAGCCTATAATTCACCCCTCCACTTT.

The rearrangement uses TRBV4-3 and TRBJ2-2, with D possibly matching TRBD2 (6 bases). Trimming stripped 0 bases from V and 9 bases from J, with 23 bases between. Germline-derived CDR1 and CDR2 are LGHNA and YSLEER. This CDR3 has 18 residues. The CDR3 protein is CASSQDPPGSLGSRELFF. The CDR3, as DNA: TGCGCCAGCAGCCAAGACCCCCCCGGGAGTCTGGGTAGTAGGGAGCTGTTTTTT.

CDR3 coding DNA: TGTGCCAGCAGCTTGGATCTTAATAACTATGGCTACACCTTC. Amino acids: CASSLDLNNYGYTF. This chain joins TRBV5-4 and TRBJ1-2; D gene uncertain. The germline gives CDR1 SGHNT, CDR2 YYREEE (reference sequence). Trimming removed 0 bases from V and 1 base from J, with 7 bases in between. This CDR3 region has 14 residues.

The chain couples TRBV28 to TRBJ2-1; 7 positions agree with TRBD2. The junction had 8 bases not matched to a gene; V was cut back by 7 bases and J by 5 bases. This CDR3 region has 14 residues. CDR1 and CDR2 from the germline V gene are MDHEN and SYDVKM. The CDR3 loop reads CASTWGGPNNEQFF. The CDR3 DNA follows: TGTGCCAGCACCTGGGGGGGACCCAACAATGAGCAGTTCTTC.

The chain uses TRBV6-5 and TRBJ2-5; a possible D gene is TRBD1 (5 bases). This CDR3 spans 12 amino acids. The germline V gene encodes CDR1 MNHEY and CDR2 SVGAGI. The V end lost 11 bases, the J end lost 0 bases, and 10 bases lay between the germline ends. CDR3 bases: TGTGCCGGAAGGACAAACCAAGAGACCCAGTACTTC. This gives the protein CAGRTNQETQYF.

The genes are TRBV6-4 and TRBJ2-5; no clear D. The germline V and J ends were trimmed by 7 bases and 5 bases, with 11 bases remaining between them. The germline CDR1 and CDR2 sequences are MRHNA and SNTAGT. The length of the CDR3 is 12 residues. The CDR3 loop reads CASTGIRETQYF. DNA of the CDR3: TGTGCCAGCACGGGTATCCGGGAGACCCAGTACTTC.

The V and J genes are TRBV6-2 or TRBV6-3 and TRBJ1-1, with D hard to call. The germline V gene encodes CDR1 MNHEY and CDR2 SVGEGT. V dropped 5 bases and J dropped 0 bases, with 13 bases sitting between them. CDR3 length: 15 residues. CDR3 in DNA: TGTGCCAGCAGTCGTGGACGGATGATGAACACTGAAGCTTTCTTT. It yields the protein CASSRGRMMNTEAFF.

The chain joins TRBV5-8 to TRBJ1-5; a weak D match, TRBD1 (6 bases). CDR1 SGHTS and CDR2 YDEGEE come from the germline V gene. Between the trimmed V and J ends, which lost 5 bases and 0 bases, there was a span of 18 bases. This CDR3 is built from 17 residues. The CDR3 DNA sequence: TGTGCCAGCAGGCCAATACCGGGACACAATAGCAATCAGCCCCAGCATTTT. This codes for CASRPIPGHNSNQPQHF.

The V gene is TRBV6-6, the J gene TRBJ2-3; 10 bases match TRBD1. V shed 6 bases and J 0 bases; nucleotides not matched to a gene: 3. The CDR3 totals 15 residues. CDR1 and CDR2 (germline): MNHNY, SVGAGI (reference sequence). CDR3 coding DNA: TGTGCCAGCAGGACGACAGGGGGCAGCACAGATACGCAGTATTTT. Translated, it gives CASRTTGGSTDTQYF.

CDR3 in DNA: TGCGCCAGCAGCGAGGGACCAGGATATAATTCACCCCTCCACTTT. As protein: CASSEGPGYNSPLHF. This chain uses TRBV5-1 with TRBJ1-6, with D possibly TRBD1 on 5 matching bases. The CDR3 has 15 residues. Trimming pared 4 bases from V and 4 bases from J, leaving 12 bases between. Germline-derived CDR1 and CDR2 are SGHRS and YFSETQ.

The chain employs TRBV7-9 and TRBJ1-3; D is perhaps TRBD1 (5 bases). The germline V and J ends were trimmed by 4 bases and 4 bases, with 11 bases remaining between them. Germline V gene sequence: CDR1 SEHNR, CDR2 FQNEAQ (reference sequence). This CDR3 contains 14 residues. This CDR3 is CASSWGARGNTIYF. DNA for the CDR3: TGTGCCAGCAGCTGGGGCGCCCGAGGAAACACCATATATTTT. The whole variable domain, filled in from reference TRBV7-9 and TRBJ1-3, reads DTGVSQNPRHKITKRGQNVTFRCDPISEHNRLYWYRQTLGQGPEFLTYFQNEAQLEKSRLLSDRFSAERPKGSFSTLEIQRTEQGDSAMYLCASSWGARGNTIYFGEGSWLTVV.

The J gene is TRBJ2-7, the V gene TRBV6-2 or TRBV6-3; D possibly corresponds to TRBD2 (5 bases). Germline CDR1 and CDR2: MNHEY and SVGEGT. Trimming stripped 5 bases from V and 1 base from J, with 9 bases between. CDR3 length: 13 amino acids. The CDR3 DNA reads TGTGCCAGCAGTGGAGGCAATTCCTACGAGCAGTACTTC. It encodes CASSGGNSYEQYF.

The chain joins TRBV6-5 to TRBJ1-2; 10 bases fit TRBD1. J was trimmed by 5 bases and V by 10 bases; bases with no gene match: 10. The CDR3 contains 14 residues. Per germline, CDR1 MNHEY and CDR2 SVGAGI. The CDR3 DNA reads TGTGCCACCGCAAGAGGGACAGGGGAGTATGGCTACACCTTC. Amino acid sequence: CATARGTGEYGYTF.

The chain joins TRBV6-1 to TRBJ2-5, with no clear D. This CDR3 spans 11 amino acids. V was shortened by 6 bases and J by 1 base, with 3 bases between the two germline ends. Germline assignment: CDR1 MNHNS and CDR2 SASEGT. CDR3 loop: CASRVQETQYF. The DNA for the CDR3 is TGTGCCAGCAGGGTCCAAGAGACCCAGTACTTC.

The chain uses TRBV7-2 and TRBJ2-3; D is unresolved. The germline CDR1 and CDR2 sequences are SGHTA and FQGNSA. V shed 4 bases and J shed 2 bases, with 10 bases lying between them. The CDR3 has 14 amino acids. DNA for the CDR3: TGTGCCAGCAGCTCCCCTCAACCCACAGATACGCAGTATTTT. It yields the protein CASSSPQPTDTQYF.